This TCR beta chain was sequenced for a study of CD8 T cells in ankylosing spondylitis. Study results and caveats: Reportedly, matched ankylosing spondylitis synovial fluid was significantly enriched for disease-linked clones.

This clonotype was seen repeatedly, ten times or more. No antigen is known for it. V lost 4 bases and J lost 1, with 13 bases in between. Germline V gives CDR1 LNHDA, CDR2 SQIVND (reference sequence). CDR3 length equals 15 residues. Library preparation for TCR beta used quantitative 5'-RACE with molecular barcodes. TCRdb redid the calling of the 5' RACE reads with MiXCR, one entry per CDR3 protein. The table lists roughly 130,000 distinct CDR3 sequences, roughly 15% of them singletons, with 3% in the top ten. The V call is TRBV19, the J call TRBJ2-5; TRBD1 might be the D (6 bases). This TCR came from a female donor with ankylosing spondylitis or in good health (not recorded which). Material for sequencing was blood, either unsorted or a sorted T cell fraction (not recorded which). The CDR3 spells CASSRTDSFQETQYF. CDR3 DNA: TGTGCCAGTAGTAGGACAGATTCCTTCCAAGAGACCCAGTACTTC.